The 4 T cell receptor beta chains reported below all come from one sample, sequenced in a study of T cells in localized non-small cell lung cancer (dated by TCRdb to 2020 to 2021). Preparation of the library involved the immunoSEQ multiplex PCR assay. Entries here come from immuneACCESS through TCRdb and include only in-frame sequences with V and J called. Some clones fail to appear in such tables; in the studies checked, an unresolved V gene covers under half of the shortfall, and the cause of the remainder is unknown. This sample lists around 94,000 clones; roughly 90% were detected once. The top ten clonotypes cover around 15% of the sample. The source material was peripheral blood, sampled before any cancer treatment. These receptors were taken from a man between 35 and 75 years old with stage I squamous cell lung carcinoma.

The count of this clone is one. V gene TRBV30 combines with J gene TRBJ1-3; D remains ambiguous. V shed 4 bases and J shed 5 bases, with 15 bases lying between them. This CDR3 has 14 residues. Germline V lookup: CDR1 GTSNPN, CDR2 SVGIG (reference sequence). DNA of the CDR3: TGTGCCTGGAACCCCGTCCGGAGGCGAAACACCATATATTTT. Its translation: CAWNPVRRRNTIYF.

CDR3 sequence reads: CASSSRGRGGFGYEQYF. The CDR3 region has the DNA TGTGCCAGCAGCTCAAGGGGCAGGGGGGGATTTGGCTACGAGCAGTACTTC. The V gene is TRBV11-1, the J gene TRBJ2-7; perhaps D is TRBD1 or TRBD2 (7 bases each). V lost 4 bases and J lost 3, with 22 bases in between. CDR3 size: 17 residues. Germline V gene lookup returns CDR1 SGHAT and CDR2 FQDESV (reference sequence).

The V gene is TRBV5-1, the J gene TRBJ2-1, with D possibly matching TRBD2 (5 bases). The CDR3 is 15 amino acids. Germline V lookup: CDR1 SGHRS, CDR2 YFSETQ. The ends were cut back, 2 bases at V and 14 bases at J, with 23 bases in the middle. The DNA for the CDR3 is TGCGCCAGCAGCTTATTCGGGAAATCCAATGAGTTCAAGTTCTTC. It is translated as CASSLFGKSNEFKFF.

This clone was recorded once. The CDR3: CASSQSNGGGLGTQYF. The CDR3 bases are TGTGCCAGCAGCCAATCAAACGGGGGGGGATTAGGGACCCAGTACTTC. The chain has TRBV7-7 and TRBJ2-5; 8 nucleotides line up with TRBD2. This CDR3 is built from 16 residues. The germline CDR1 and CDR2 sequences are SSHAT and FNYEAQ (reference sequence). The trim removed 5 bases at V and 7 bases at J, leaving 15 bases unmatched. The full variable domain, in which reference TRBV7-7 and TRBJ2-5 provide the parts outside the CDR3, is GAGVSQSPRYKVTKRGQDVTLRCDPISSHATLYWYQQALGQGPEFLTYFNYEAQPDKSGLPSDRFSAERPEGSISTLTIQRTEQRDSAMYRCASSQSNGGGLGTQYFGPGTRLLVL.